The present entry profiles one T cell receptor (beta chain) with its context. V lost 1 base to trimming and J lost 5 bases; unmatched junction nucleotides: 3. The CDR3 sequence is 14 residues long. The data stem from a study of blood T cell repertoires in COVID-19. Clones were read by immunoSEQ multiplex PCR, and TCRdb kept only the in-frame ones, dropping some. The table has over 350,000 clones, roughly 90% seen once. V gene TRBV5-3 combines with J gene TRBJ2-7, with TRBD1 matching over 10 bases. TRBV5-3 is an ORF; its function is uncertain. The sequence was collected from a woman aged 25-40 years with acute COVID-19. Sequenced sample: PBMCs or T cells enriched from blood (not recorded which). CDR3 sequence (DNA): TGTGCCAGAAGCTTGCGGGACAGGGGTAACGAGCAGTACTTC. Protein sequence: CARSLRDRGNEQYF.